This T cell receptor (beta chain) comes out of a study of blood T cell repertoires in COVID-19. About the study: T cells, B-cell-depleted T cells, or PBMCs provided the cDNA or gDNA that served as material.

The table came from immunoSEQ multiplex PCR; TCRdb's copy has only in-frame clones and leaves some out. The profile shows 30,000 to 45,000 clones, approximately 80% of them singletons. The CDR3 loop spans 13 amino acids. The V gene end was trimmed by 6 bases and the J gene end by 14 bases; junction bases not matched to a gene: 12. The germline gives CDR1 MNHEY, CDR2 SVGEGT. The origin of this receptor is a human donor in a cohort sampled during active COVID-19. V and J are TRBV6-2 or TRBV6-3 and TRBJ2-1; 8 bases map to TRBD1. Material: peripheral blood. The CDR3 DNA sequence: TGTGCCAGCAGCCCGGACAGGGCCGTTCAGAAGTTCTTC. Its translation: CASSPDRAVQKFF.